Sequencing of this T cell receptor beta chain was carried out in a study of T cells after yellow fever vaccination. As for the study in general: Researchers used SMART-Seq v4 Ultra Low Input to prepare fractions that had low cell numbers.

This CDR3 is built from 14 residues. The junction had 6 bases not matched to a gene; V was cut back by 4 bases and J by 6 bases. CDR1 and CDR2 from the germline V gene are LNHNV and YYDKDF (reference sequence). Study results and caveats: Re-detected after boosting: most primary clones, 96% of CD4 and about 85% of CD8.

Worth noting for this clonotype: Its antigen is unknown.

TCRdb reprocessed the 5' RACE reads with MiXCR, giving one entry per CDR3 protein. The sample contains almost 600,000 distinct CDR3 sequences, around an eighth of which appear only once. The sequence was collected from a man aged 25-40 years who received the YFV17D yellow fever vaccine. This sample comprised PBMCs, obtained on the day of the yellow fever booster vaccination. The genes are TRBV15 and TRBJ2-3; 8 bases are a match to TRBD2. CDR3 amino acids: CATSKGREADTQYF. For the CDR3, the DNA is TGTGCCACCAGCAAGGGGCGGGAGGCCGATACGCAGTATTTT.